This TCR beta chain was captured in a study of cytotoxic CD8 clonotypes in ibrutinib-treated CLL. V lost 3 bases, J lost 4 bases, and 9 bases stayed unmatched. There are 17 residues in the CDR3. Germline lookup yields CDR1 SGHRS and CDR2 YFSETQ. TCRdb's copy holds only in-frame clones and misses some; the assay was immunoSEQ multiplex PCR. The sample holds just over 200,000 clones, more than 75% seen once. This clone has a handful of counts. The source material was PBMCs, sampled after 12 months of ibrutinib treatment. The origin of this receptor is a human donor with chronic lymphocytic leukemia. The genes are TRBV5-1 and TRBJ2-5, with 13 bases fitting TRBD2. CDR3 protein: CASSSGLAGRLGETQYF. The CDR3 coding sequence is TGCGCCAGCAGCTCGGGACTAGCGGGGCGTCTGGGAGAGACCCAGTACTTC.